Below, 2 T cell receptor beta chains from the same sample are listed, as sequenced in a study of long-term antiretroviral therapy in people with HIV (dated by TCRdb to between 2021 and 2022). The immunoSEQ hsTCRB v3.0 assay was used at survey level resolution for TRB variable region sequencing. In TCRdb, the immuneACCESS table is reduced to in-frame sequences with V and J assigned. These tables do not hold every clone; where another copy was compared, an unresolved V gene accounts for under half, and the others remain unexplained. In all, the sample holds around 33,000 clones, and 65% to 90% of those were seen once. The biggest ten clones account for roughly 13% of the sample. Material: unsorted PBMCs, obtained 0.3 years after starting antiretroviral therapy. Receptor source: a young man with HIV.

This sequence joins TRBV6-5 and TRBJ2-7, with unresolved D. With 2 bases removed from V and 4 bases from J, the gap between germline ends came to 6 bases. The CDR3 covers 12 residues. CDR1 is MNHEY and CDR2 is SVGAGI in the germline V gene. CDR3: CASSYEGYEQYF. The DNA for the CDR3 is TGTGCCAGCAGTTACGAAGGTTACGAGCAGTACTTC.

The chain employs TRBV28 and TRBJ2-7; 7 bases match TRBD2. Germline loops: CDR1 MDHEN, CDR2 SYDVKM. The CDR3 has 12 amino acids. Trimming took 7 bases from V and 3 from J; bases not matched to a gene: 3. CDR3 nucleotide sequence: TGTGCCAGCAAGAGCGGGGTCTACGAGCAGTACTTC. Translating gives CASKSGVYEQYF. The full variable domain, in which reference TRBV28 and TRBJ2-7 provide the parts outside the CDR3, is DVKVTQSSRYLVKRTGEKVFLECVQDMDHENMFWYRQDPGLGLRLIYFSYDVKMKEKGDIPEGYSVSREKKERFSLILESASTNQTSMYLCASKSGVYEQYFGPGTRLTVT.